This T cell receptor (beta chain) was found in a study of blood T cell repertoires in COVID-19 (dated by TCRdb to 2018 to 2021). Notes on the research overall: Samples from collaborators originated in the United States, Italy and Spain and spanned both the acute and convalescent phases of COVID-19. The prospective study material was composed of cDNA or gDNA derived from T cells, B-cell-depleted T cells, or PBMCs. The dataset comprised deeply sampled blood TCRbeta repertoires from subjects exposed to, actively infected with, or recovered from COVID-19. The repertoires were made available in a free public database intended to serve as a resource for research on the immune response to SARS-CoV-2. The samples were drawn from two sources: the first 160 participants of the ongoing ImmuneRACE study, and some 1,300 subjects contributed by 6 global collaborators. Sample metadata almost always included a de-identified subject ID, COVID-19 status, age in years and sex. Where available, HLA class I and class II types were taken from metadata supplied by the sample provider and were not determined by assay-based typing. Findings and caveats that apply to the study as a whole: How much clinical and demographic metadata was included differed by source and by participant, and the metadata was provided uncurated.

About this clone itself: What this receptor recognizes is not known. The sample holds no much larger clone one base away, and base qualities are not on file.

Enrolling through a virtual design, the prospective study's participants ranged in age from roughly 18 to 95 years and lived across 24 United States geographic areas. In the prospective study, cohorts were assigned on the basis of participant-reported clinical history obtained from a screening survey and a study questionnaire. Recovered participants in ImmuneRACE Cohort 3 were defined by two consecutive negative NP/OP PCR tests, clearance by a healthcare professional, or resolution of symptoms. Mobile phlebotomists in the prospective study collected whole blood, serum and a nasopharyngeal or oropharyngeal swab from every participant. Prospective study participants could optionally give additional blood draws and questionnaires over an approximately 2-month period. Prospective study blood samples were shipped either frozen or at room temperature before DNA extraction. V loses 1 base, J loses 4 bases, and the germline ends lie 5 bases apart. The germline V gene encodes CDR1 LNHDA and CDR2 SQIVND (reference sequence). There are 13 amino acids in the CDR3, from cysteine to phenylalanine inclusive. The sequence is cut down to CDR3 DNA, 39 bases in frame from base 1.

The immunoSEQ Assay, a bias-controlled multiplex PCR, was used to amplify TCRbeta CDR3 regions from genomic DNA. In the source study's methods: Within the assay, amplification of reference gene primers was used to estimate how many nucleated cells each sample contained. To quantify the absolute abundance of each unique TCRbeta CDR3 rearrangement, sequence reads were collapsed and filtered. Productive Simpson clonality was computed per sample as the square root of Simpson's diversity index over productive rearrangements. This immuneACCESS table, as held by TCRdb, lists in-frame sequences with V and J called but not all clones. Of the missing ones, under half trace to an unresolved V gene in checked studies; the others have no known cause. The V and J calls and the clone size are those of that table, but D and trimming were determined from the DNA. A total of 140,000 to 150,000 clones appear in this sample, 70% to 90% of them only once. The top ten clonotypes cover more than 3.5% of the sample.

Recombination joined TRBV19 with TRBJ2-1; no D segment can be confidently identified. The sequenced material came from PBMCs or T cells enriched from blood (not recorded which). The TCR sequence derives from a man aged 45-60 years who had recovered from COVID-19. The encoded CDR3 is CASSIASYNEQFF. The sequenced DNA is TGTGCCAGTAGTATAGCCAGTTACAATGAGCAGTTCTTC.